The text below deals with one TCR beta chain. This clone's antigen is unknown. No base qualities exist here, and no much larger clone lies one base off it. This entry comes from a study of siplizumab effects on memory and regulatory T cells (dated by TCRdb to 2018 to 2020). Turning to the overall study: The study examined how the anti-CD2 antibody siplizumab affects alloreactive T-cell subsets in allogeneic mixed lymphocyte reactions built from human PBMCs. Paper-wide results and their limitations: The cumulative frequency of alloreactive sequences traceable to unstimulated CD4+ memory T cells was significantly reduced by siplizumab. In reactions with siplizumab, an average of roughly 69% of mappable alloreactive CD4+ clones were Treg-derived, compared with 25% to 30% in control reactions. Compared with memory T cells, unstimulated naive T cells appeared more diverse, and naive cells seemed to make a substantial contribution to the alloresponse. The suppressive function of proliferating Tregs from siplizumab cultures was not functionally confirmed. Roughly 75-95% of proliferating CD4+ or CD8+ clones could not be assigned a naive or memory phenotype. Because sequences below about 10^-5 frequency were poorly captured, only a minor fraction of alloreactive clones could be mapped to unstimulated subsets.

Sorted unstimulated T cells, along with proliferating T cells recovered from mixed lymphocyte reactions, underwent TCRbeta CDR3 sequencing. Fresh whole blood from more than 8 HLA-typed healthy donors was used as the source from which PBMCs were isolated. The library was built by means of the immunoSEQ multiplex PCR assay. Around 92,000 TCR templates per sample were assayed by the deep sequencing platform. Genomic DNA extracted from sorted T cells was used for TCRbeta CDR3 sequencing. As for how the authors treated the data: The R programming language was used for the clonal analysis of the TCRbeta CDR3 data. Unstimulated samples were compared with post-reaction CFSE-low samples to define alloreactive CD4+ and CD8+ clones. Alloreactive CD4+ clones were assigned to regulatory or non-regulatory origin by matching sequences to sorted unstimulated Treg and non-Treg repertoires. TCRdb took this table from immuneACCESS and kept in-frame rearrangements with V and J called. Such tables lack part of the clones; where checked against another copy, unresolved V genes explain under half of the gap, and the rest is unexplained. The V and J calls and clone size come from that table; D and trimming were worked out from the DNA. Within this sample are fewer than 80,000 clones, with around 93% of them counted one time only. Over 4% of the sample is in the top ten clones.

The germline V and J ends show losses of 0 bases and 8 bases respectively, and no gene match explains 4 bases of the junction. CDR1 and CDR2 are drawn from the germline V gene: MDHEN, SYDVKM. From the cysteine up to the phenylalanine, the CDR3 has a length of 14 residues. Just the 42-base CDR3 DNA is kept, in frame starting at base 1. The receptor's source is a human donor in good health. This chain joins TRBV28 to TRBJ1-2; a stretch of 9 junction bases matches TRBD1. Sequencing was performed on CD8+ T cells sorted from blood. The CDR3 corresponds to CASSLWDRGDGYTF. The nucleotide sequence reads TGTGCCAGCAGTTTATGGGACAGGGGAGACGGCTACACCTTC.